This TCR beta chain was found in a study of cytomegalovirus exposure and HLA in healthy donors. Regarding the study as a whole: In a later analysis, V- and J-gene trimming of beta chains associated with a DCLRE1C missense variant, replicated independently.

Primers: 60 Vbeta forward and 13 Jbeta reverse. Assay used: immunoSEQ multiplex PCR; TCRdb lists only in-frame clones, some missing. The data contain around 180,000 clones, around 80% of them singletons. A word on this clone: Antigen specificity is unknown.

Healthy people donating bone marrow made up the donors. This clonotype was obtained from a woman aged 18-29 years in good health and CMV-seropositive. Sequencing used PBMCs.

CDR3 loop: CASSPQFSGNTIYF. DNA of the CDR3: TGTGCCAGCAGTCCACAGTTCTCTGGAAACACCATATATTTT. This chain joins TRBV11-2 and TRBJ1-3; D remains unclear. Looked up from germline, CDR1 is SGHAT and CDR2 is FQNNGV. V gave up 6 bases and J gave up 0 bases, with 9 bases separating them. The CDR3 contains 14 residues.